These 3 T cell receptor beta chains were all obtained from the same sample, sequenced in a study of cytomegalovirus exposure and HLA in healthy donors. A multiplex PCR was run with 60 Vbeta primers and 13 Jbeta primers. Here immunoSEQ multiplex PCR was the method, and the copy in TCRdb shows in-frame clones only, minus some. The sample has 130,000 or so clones, about four fifths seen once. The sample comprised PBMCs. These receptors were taken from a man between 18 and 29 years old in good health and CMV-seropositive.

This sequence joins TRBV7-2 and TRBJ2-7; D remains unclear. The length of the CDR3 is 13 residues. Germline V CDR1 and CDR2: SGHTA, FQGNSA. Trimming shortened V by 3 bases and J by 0 bases, and 6 bases separated the two germline ends. The chain's CDR3 is CASSLEFSYEQYF. The CDR3 DNA is TGTGCCAGCAGCTTGGAGTTCTCCTACGAGCAGTACTTC.

J is TRBJ2-7 and V is TRBV2; D uncertain. V lost 6 bases and J lost 3, with 12 bases in between. Germline V gives CDR1 SNHLY, CDR2 FYNNEI. The CDR3 extends over 13 amino acids. CDR3 nucleotide sequence: TGTGCCAGCAGAGCTTCCCATGACTACGAGCAGTACTTC. Translating it yields CASRASHDYEQYF.

The gene calls are TRBV5-4 and TRBJ2-7; a weak D match, TRBD1 (5 bases). V was cut by 0 bases and J by 1 base, with 11 bases left in between. CDR1 is SGHNT and CDR2 is YYREEE in the germline V gene (reference sequence). CDR3 length: 15 residues. This CDR3 reads CASSLDPAGSYEQYF. The CDR3 nucleotides read TGTGCCAGCAGCTTGGATCCAGCAGGGTCCTACGAGCAGTACTTC.